The 9 T cell receptor beta chains presented below share a single source sample, sequenced in a study of cytomegalovirus exposure and HLA in healthy donors. The PCR employed 60 Vbeta primers together with 13 Jbeta primers. Clones were sequenced by immunoSEQ multiplex PCR, and TCRdb holds only the in-frame ones, with some missing. The sample yields 100,000 to 140,000 clones, over 65% seen once. Sequencing was performed on PBMCs. The receptors here all came from a middle-aged woman in good health and CMV-seropositive.

The chain has TRBV2 and TRBJ1-6, with 7 positions matching TRBD1. The CDR3 sequence is 14 residues long. V lost 6 bases and J lost 3; bases outside the gene matches: 2. Per germline, CDR1 SNHLY and CDR2 FYNNEI. CDR3 DNA: TGTGCCAGCAGGGGGGACAGCTATAATTCACCCCTCCACTTT. Residues: CASRGDSYNSPLHF.

The V call is TRBV6-5, the J call TRBJ2-7; TRBD1 aligns across 7 bases. Germline V gives CDR1 MNHEY, CDR2 SVGAGI. V gave up 2 bases and J gave up 2 bases; unmatched junction bases: 9. This CDR3 comprises 16 residues. DNA of the CDR3: TGTGCCAGCAGTTACCCCAAGGGACAGAACACCTACGAGCAGTACTTC. Its translation: CASSYPKGQNTYEQYF.

The chain joins TRBV6-5 to TRBJ1-5; tentatively, D is TRBD1 (5 bases). CDR3 length: 15 amino acids. V was shortened by 5 bases and J by 3 bases, with 14 bases between the two germline ends. Germline loops: CDR1 MNHEY, CDR2 SVGAGI. DNA of the CDR3: TGTGCCAGCAGTCCCTGGGGCAGGGTCAATCAGCCCCAGCATTTT. Its translation: CASSPWGRVNQPQHF.

The chain employs TRBV11-1 and TRBJ1-1; D possibly corresponds to TRBD1 (5 bases). Trimming cost V 5 bases and J 1 base, with 8 bases left between them. This CDR3 has 13 residues. Germline V gene sequence: CDR1 SGHAT, CDR2 FQDESV (reference sequence). CDR3 coding DNA: TGTGCCAGCAGCCCAGGACAGAACACTGAAGCTTTCTTT. Encoded protein: CASSPGQNTEAFF. Combining the CDR3 with reference TRBV11-1 and TRBJ1-1 gives the whole variable domain EAEVAQSPRYKITEKSQAVAFWCDPISGHATLYWYRQILGQGPELLVQFQDESVVDDSQLPKDRFSAERLKGVDSTLKIQPAELGDSAMYLCASSPGQNTEAFFGQGTRLTVV.

V usage is TRBV7-8 and J usage is TRBJ1-1, with D tentatively TRBD1 (5 bases). Per the germline V gene, CDR1 is SGHVS and CDR2 is FQNEAQ. The CDR3 covers 13 residues. The V gene lost 5 bases and the J gene lost 3 bases, with 10 bases spanning the gap. CDR3 in amino acids: CASSPQGDTEAFF. DNA for the CDR3: TGTGCCAGCAGCCCCCAGGGTGACACTGAAGCTTTCTTT. The variable domain in full, completed from reference TRBV7-8 and TRBJ1-1, reads GAGVSQSPRYKVAKRGQDVALRCDPISGHVSLFWYQQALGQGPEFLTYFQNEAQLDKSGLPSDRFFAERPEGSVSTLKIQRTQQEDSAVYLCASSPQGDTEAFFGQGTRLTVV.

This clone came up a few times. The chain uses TRBV19 and TRBJ1-6, with no clear D. This CDR3 spans 13 amino acids. Germline V CDR1 and CDR2: LNHDA, SQIVND (reference sequence). With 7 bases removed from V and 6 bases from J, the gap between germline ends came to 10 bases. As DNA, the CDR3 is TGTGCCAGTAAATACGGGTCTAATTCACCCCTCCACTTT. Translation gives CASKYGSNSPLHF.

This clone was found once. V is TRBV9 and J is TRBJ2-2; TRBD2 matches 12 bases. The ends lost 4 bases at V and 1 base at J; junction bases unmatched: 17. The CDR3 sequence is 21 residues long. Germline CDR1 reads SGDLS; CDR2 reads YYNGEE. CDR3 protein: CASSTTTPGLAGLKNTGELFF. Here the CDR3 DNA reads TGTGCCAGCAGCACAACCACCCCCGGACTAGCGGGGCTAAAGAACACCGGGGAGCTGTTTTTT.

Here the CDR3 DNA reads TGTGCCAGCAGTTACAGCGCGCGGGCTAGGTATGAGCAGTTCTTC. Its translation: CASSYSARARYEQFF. The chain couples TRBV6-6 to TRBJ2-1; weak D call: TRBD2 (5 bases). Germline V gene data show CDR1 as MNHNY and CDR2 as SVGAGI (reference sequence). The CDR3 contains 15 residues. V was trimmed by 2 bases and J by 8 bases, leaving 16 bases between them.

The chain is built from TRBV5-1 and TRBJ2-3, with TRBD1 identical over 10 bases. The CDR3 has 15 amino acids. Germline CDR1 and CDR2: SGHRS and YFSETQ. Trimming at V came to 5 bases and at J to 4 bases, leaving 7 bases not matched to a gene. The CDR3, as DNA: TGCGCCAGCAGAGTGGACAGGGGGAGGTCAGATACGCAGTATTTT. Protein product: CASRVDRGRSDTQYF.